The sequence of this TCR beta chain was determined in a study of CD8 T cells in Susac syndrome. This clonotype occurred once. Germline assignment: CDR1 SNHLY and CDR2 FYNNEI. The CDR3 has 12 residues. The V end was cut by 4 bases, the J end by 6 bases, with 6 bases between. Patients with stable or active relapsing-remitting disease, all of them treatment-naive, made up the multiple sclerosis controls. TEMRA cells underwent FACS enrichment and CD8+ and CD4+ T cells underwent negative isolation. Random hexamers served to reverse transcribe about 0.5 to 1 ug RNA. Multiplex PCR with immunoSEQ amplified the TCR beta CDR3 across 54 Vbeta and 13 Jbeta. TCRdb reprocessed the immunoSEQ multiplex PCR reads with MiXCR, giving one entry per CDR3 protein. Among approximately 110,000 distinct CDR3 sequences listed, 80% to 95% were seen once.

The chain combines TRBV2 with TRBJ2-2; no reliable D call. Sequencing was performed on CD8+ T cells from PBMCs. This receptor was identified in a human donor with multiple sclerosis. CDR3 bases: TGTGCCAGCAGTGCTCGTTCCGGGGAGCTGTTTTTT. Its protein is CASSARSGELFF.